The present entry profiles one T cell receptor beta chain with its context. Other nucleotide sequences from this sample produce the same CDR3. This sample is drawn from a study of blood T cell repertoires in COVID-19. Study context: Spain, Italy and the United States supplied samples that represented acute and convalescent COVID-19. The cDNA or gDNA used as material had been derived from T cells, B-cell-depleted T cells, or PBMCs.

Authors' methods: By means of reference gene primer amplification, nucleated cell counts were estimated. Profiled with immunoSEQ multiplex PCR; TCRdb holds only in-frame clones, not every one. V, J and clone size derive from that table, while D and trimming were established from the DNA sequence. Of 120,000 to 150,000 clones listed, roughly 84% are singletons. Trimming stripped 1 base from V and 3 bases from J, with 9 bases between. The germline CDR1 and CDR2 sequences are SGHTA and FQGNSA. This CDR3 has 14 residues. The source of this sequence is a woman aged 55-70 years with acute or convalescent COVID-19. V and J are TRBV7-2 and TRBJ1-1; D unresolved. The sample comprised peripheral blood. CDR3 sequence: CASSLDRGHTEAFF. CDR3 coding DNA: TGTGCCAGCAGCTTAGATCGGGGTCACACTGAAGCTTTCTTT. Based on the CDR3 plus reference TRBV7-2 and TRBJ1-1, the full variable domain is GAGVSQSPSNKVTEKGKDVELRCDPISGHTALYWYRQSLGQGLEFLIYFQGNSAPDKSGLPSDRFSAERTGGSVSTLTIQRTQQEDSAVYLCASSLDRGHTEAFFGQGTRLTVV.